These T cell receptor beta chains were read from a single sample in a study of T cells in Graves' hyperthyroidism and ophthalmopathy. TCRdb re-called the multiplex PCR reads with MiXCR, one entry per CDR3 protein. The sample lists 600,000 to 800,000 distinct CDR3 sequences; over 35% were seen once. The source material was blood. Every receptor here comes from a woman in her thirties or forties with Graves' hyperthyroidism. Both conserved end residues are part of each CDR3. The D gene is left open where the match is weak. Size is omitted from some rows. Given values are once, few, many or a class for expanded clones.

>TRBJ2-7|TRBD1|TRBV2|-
CASRLGTGGNEQYF
TGTGCCAGCAGACTCGGGACAGGGGGCAACGAGCAGTACTTC
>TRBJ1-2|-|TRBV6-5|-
CASSYGRSMRYTF
TGTGCCAGCAGTTACGGCAGGAGCATGAGATACACCTTC
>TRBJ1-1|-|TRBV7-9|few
CASSPRDSIRNTEAFF
TGTGCCAGCAGCCCCCGGGACTCCATTCGGAACACTGAAGCTTTCTTT
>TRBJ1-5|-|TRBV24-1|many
CATSDYGGQPQHF
TGTGCCACCAGTGATTACGGAGGTCAGCCCCAGCATTTT
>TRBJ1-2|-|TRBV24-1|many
CATSDPFQETHYGYTF
TGTGCCACCAGTGATCCCTTCCAAGAGACCCACTATGGCTACACCTTC
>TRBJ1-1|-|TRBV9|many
CASSVERDPLMNTEAFF
TGTGCCAGCAGCGTAGAACGGGACCCACTTATGAACACTGAAGCTTTCTTT
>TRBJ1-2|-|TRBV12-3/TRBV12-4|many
CASSPLRGYGYTF
TGTGCCAGCAGCCCCCTCAGGGGCTATGGCTACACCTTC
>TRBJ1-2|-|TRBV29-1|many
CSVEDRGPLHGYTF
TGCAGCGTTGAAGACAGGGGCCCTCTGCATGGCTACACCTTC
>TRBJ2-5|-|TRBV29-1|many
CSVAFSDSRGETQYF
TGCAGCGTTGCCTTTTCGGACTCGAGGGGAGAGACCCAGTACTTC
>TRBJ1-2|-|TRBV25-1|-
CASSARTRGYGGYTF
TGTGCCAGCAGTGCCAGGACGAGGGGCTACGGTGGCTACACCTTC
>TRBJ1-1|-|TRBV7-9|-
CASFDDQNTEAFF
TGCGCCAGCTTCGATGATCAAAACACTGAAGCTTTCTTT
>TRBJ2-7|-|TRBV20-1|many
CSAIFRQGSYEQYF
TGCAGTGCTATTTTTCGGCAGGGTAGCTACGAGCAGTACTTC
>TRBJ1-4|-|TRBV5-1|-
CASSLEQAEEKLFF
TGCGCCAGCAGCTTGGAACAGGCGGAGGAAAAACTGTTTTTT
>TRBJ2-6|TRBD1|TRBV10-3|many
CAIKAGTGREGANVLTF
TGTGCCATCAAGGCCGGGACAGGGCGTGAAGGGGCCAACGTCCTGACTTTC
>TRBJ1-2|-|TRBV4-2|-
CASSQDGRGVLANYGYTF
TGTGCCAGCAGCCAAGATGGTAGGGGGGTCCTAGCTAACTATGGCTACACCTTC
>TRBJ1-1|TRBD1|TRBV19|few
CASSGTGGGFTEAFF
TGTGCCAGTAGTGGGACAGGGGGCGGTTTCACTGAAGCTTTCTTT
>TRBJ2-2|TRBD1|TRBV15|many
CATSRDLNGQGLTGELFF
TGTGCCACCAGCAGAGATTTGAACGGACAGGGTCTCACCGGGGAGCTGTTTTTT
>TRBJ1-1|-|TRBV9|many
CASSVQGDGTREAFF
TGTGCCAGCAGCGTACAAGGGGACGGGACCCGTGAAGCTTTCTTT
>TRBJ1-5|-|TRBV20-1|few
CSPYKYLGQPQHF
TGCAGTCCCTACAAATATTTAGGCCAGCCCCAGCATTTT
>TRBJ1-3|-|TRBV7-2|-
CASRRYSVFSGNTIYF
TGTGCCAGCAGACGCTACAGTGTTTTCTCTGGAAACACCATATATTTT
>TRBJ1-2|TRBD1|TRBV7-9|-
CASGRGQVYGYTF
TGTGCCAGCGGCCGAGGACAGGTTTATGGCTACACCTTC
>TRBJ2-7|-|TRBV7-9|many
CASSHTGQTYEQYF
TGTGCCAGCAGCCACACGGGACAAACCTACGAGCAGTACTTC